Listed here are 32 T cell receptor beta chains from one sample, sequenced in a study of CD8 T cells in Susac syndrome. Roughly 0.5 to 1 ug RNA was reverse transcribed with random hexamers. TCRdb re-derived calls from the immunoSEQ multiplex PCR reads in MiXCR, one entry per CDR3 protein. Seen here are more than 200,000 distinct CDR3 sequences, about 94% observed once, and the top ten hold 0.15% to 0.2%. Sequences were obtained from CD4+ T cells from PBMCs. The receptors stem from a human donor with Susac syndrome.

In DNA, the CDR3 is TGTGCCAGCAGTTTCGGGGAGGGGGATGAGCAGTTCTTC. This gives the protein CASSFGEGDEQFF. This sequence joins TRBV12-3 or TRBV12-4 and TRBJ2-1; D might be TRBD2 (7 bases). V was clipped by 3 bases and J by 8 bases, with 11 bases between them. CDR3 length: 13 residues.

The genes are TRBV20-1 and TRBJ1-2, with D possibly being TRBD1 (6 bases). The CDR3 contains 13 residues. Looked up from germline, CDR1 is DFQATT and CDR2 is SNEGSKA (reference sequence). Written as DNA, the CDR3 is TGCAGGAAGAGCAGGGGAAGGGAAGATGGCTACACCTTC. As protein: CRKSRGREDGYTF.

The chain employs TRBV5-1 and TRBJ2-7, with D tentatively TRBD2 (6 bases). Germline CDR1 and CDR2: SGHRS and YFSETQ. This CDR3 has 15 residues. Trimming left V 1 base short and J 1 base short, with 12 bases between. This CDR3 is CASSLLATESYEQYF. The DNA for the CDR3 is TGCGCCAGCAGCTTGCTAGCGACGGAATCCTACGAGCAGTACTTC.

V and J are TRBV20-1 and TRBJ1-1; 9 bases are shared with TRBD1. The CDR3 runs to 12 residues. Germline trimming cut 5 bases from V and 6 bases from J; bases unmatched to any gene: 4. Germline V gene data show CDR1 as DFQATT and CDR2 as SNEGSKA (reference sequence). The CDR3 here is CSAPRTGAEAFF. The CDR3 bases are TGCAGTGCTCCACGGACAGGGGCTGAAGCTTTCTTT.

V and J are TRBV4-3 and TRBJ1-4; 7 bases are a match to TRBD1. The V gene's germline CDR1 is LGHNA and CDR2 YSLEER. The CDR3 consists of 14 residues. V shed 1 base and J 11 bases; nucleotides not matched to a gene: 7. CDR3 residues: CASSQGQGLKKLFF. CDR3 bases: TGCGCCAGCAGCCAAGGACAGGGTCTGAAGAAACTGTTTTTT.

The V gene is TRBV3-1, the J gene TRBJ2-5; 10 positions agree with TRBD1. The CDR3 extends over 16 amino acids. Germline-derived CDR1 and CDR2 are LGHDT and YNNKEL (reference sequence). The J segment lost 6 bases and the V segment lost 1 base, leaving 8 bases of the junction unmatched. Here the CDR3 reads CASSQADRGPSKTQYF. Written as DNA, the CDR3 is TGTGCCAGCAGCCAAGCAGACAGGGGGCCGAGCAAGACCCAGTACTTC.

The CDR3 nucleotides are TGTGCCAGCAGTTCCTCGAACAGGGGGCTCCGATATTCCTACGAGCAGTACTTC. Residues: CASSSSNRGLRYSYEQYF. The chain couples TRBV27 to TRBJ2-7; TRBD1 matches at 9 bases. Germline CDR1 and CDR2: MNHEY and SMNVEV (reference sequence). V shed 4 bases and J 1 base; nucleotides not matched to a gene: 14. This CDR3 has 18 residues.

The chain couples TRBV14 to TRBJ1-2, with D possibly being TRBD1 (5 bases). The germline V and J ends were trimmed by 1 base and 2 bases, with 11 bases remaining between them. This CDR3 comprises 15 residues. Germline CDR1 is SGHDN and CDR2 is FVKESK. CDR3 protein: CASSQGDSYNYGYTF. DNA of the CDR3: TGTGCCAGCAGCCAAGGTGACAGCTACAACTATGGCTACACCTTC. The complete variable domain, with remaining parts taken from reference TRBV14 and TRBJ1-2, reads EAGVTQFPSHSVIEKGQTVTLRCDPISGHDNLYWYRRVMGKEIKFLLHFVKESKQDESGMPNNRFLAERTGGTYSTLKVQPAELEDSGVYFCASSQGDSYNYGYTFGSGTRLTVV.

CDR3: CSVGRTGAGTEAFF. CDR3 DNA: TGCAGCGTTGGTAGGACGGGGGCGGGCACTGAAGCTTTCTTT. The genes are TRBV29-1 and TRBJ1-1; maybe TRBD1 (6 bases). The V gene lost 4 bases and the J gene lost 4 bases, with 16 bases spanning the gap. CDR3 length: 14 residues. Germline values: CDR1 SQVTM, CDR2 ANQGSEA.

The chain joins TRBV6-6 to TRBJ2-3; a weak D match, TRBD1 (5 bases). CDR3 length: 15 amino acids. The V end lost 4 bases, the J end lost 4 bases, and 15 bases lay between the germline ends. Germline values: CDR1 MNHNY, CDR2 SVGAGI (reference sequence). The CDR3 nucleotides read TGTGCCAGCAGTTTGCGGACAACAATCGCAGATACGCAGTATTTT. Protein: CASSLRTTIADTQYF.

The chain is built from TRBV27 and TRBJ1-1, with TRBD1 as a possible D gene (6 bases). The CDR3 sequence is 16 residues long. Per the germline V gene, CDR1 is MNHEY and CDR2 is SMNVEV (reference sequence). Trimming pared 4 bases from V and 0 bases from J, leaving 15 bases between. The CDR3 sequence is CASSWGDIHLNTEAFF. The CDR3 coding sequence is TGTGCCAGCAGTTGGGGGGACATTCATCTGAACACTGAAGCTTTCTTT.

The DNA for the CDR3 is TGTGCCAGCAGCCCGCGGATGGGACTAGCTTATGAGACCCAGTACTTC. Its translation is CASSPRMGLAYETQYF. This chain links TRBV9 with TRBJ2-5; TRBD2 agrees at 9 bases. Trimming cost V 4 bases and J 5 bases; bases outside gene matches: 12. This CDR3 spans 16 amino acids. Germline assignment: CDR1 SGDLS and CDR2 YYNGEE.

J is TRBJ1-1 and V is TRBV2; D remains unclear. The CDR3 loop spans 13 amino acids. Trimming left V 8 bases short and J 4 bases short, with 14 bases between. The germline V gene encodes CDR1 SNHLY and CDR2 FYNNEI. CDR3 in DNA: TGTGCCAGCTCTGAGGACGGCTCCACTGAAGCTTTCTTT. Amino acid sequence: CASSEDGSTEAFF. Looking up the rest from reference TRBV2 and TRBJ1-1 gives the full variable domain: EPEVTQTPSHQVTQMGQEVILRCVPISNHLYFYWYRQILGQKVEFLVSFYNNEISEKSEIFDDQFSVERPDGSNFTLKIRSTKLEDSAMYFCASSEDGSTEAFFGQGTRLTVV.

The V call is TRBV3-1, the J call TRBJ2-5; 7 bases are a match to TRBD2. The CDR3 has 14 residues. J lost 5 bases, V lost 6 bases, and 9 bases had no gene match. Germline V gives CDR1 LGHDT, CDR2 YNNKEL (reference sequence). This chain's CDR3 is CASSPTGGRETQYF. The CDR3 nucleotides read TGTGCCAGCAGTCCCACGGGGGGTCGGGAGACCCAGTACTTC.

The count of this clonotype is one. The genes are TRBV9 and TRBJ1-3; D ambiguous. The CDR3 is 13 residues long. Per the germline V gene, CDR1 is SGDLS and CDR2 is YYNGEE. The germline V and J ends were trimmed by 0 bases and 9 bases, with 10 bases remaining between them. In DNA form, the CDR3 reads TGTGCCAGCAGCGTAGATCCCCCATCCACCATATATTTT. It encodes CASSVDPPSTIYF.

The chain couples TRBV12-2 to TRBJ2-7; the DNA was not used to check the table's D call, TRBD2. TRBV12-2 is a listed pseudogene. The length of the CDR3 is 15 residues. CDR3 region: CAVKPLTSGFYEQYF. Here the CDR3 DNA reads TGTGCAGTTAAACCCCTGACTAGCGGGTTCTACGAGCAGTACTTC.

This rearrangement joins TRBV18 to TRBJ1-1; TRBD1 matches 8 bases. CDR3 length: 18 amino acids. Trimming cost V 3 bases and J 6 bases; bases outside gene matches: 18. From germline, CDR1 is KGHSH and CDR2 LQKENI. CDR3 nucleotide sequence: TGTGCCAGCTCACCGACTTTTGGGGCAGGGGGCTCTTTAGCTGAAGCTTTCTTT. It is translated as CASSPTFGAGGSLAEAFF. The full variable domain, with the rest looked up from reference TRBV18 and TRBJ1-1, is NAGVMQNPRHLVRRRGQEARLRCSPMKGHSHVYWYRQLPEEGLKFMVYLQKENIIDESGMPKERFSAEFPKEGPSILRIQQVVRGDSAAYFCASSPTFGAGGSLAEAFFGQGTRLTVV.

The chain employs TRBV20-1 and TRBJ2-3; D perhaps matches TRBD1 (5 bases). The CDR3 sequence is 12 residues long. Trimming stripped 6 bases from V and 2 bases from J, with 9 bases between. Germline V lookup: CDR1 DFQATT, CDR2 SNEGSKA (reference sequence). For the CDR3, the DNA is TGCAGTGCGCCGACAGACACAGATACGCAGTATTTT. This encodes CSAPTDTDTQYF.

The chain combines TRBV20-1 with TRBJ1-1; D is perhaps TRBD1 (5 bases). Trimming pared 0 bases from V and 5 bases from J, leaving 19 bases between. Germline CDR1 DFQATT, CDR2 SNEGSKA (reference sequence). CDR3 size: 16 residues. This CDR3 reads CSARDRLDTGRTEAFF. CDR3 nucleotide sequence: TGCAGTGCTAGAGATCGCTTGGACACCGGTCGGACTGAAGCTTTCTTT.

The gene calls are TRBV6-1 and TRBJ2-5; no clear D gene. Per the germline V gene, CDR1 is MNHNS and CDR2 is SASEGT. The V gene lost 7 bases and the J gene lost 6 bases, with 9 bases spanning the gap. This CDR3 region has 11 residues. DNA for the CDR3: TGTGCCAGCACCTACTTGCAGACCCAGTACTTC. Translated: CASTYLQTQYF.

The chain combines TRBV20-1 with TRBJ1-3, with D maybe TRBD1 (5 bases). Germline V gene lookup returns CDR1 DFQATT and CDR2 SNEGSKA (reference sequence). This CDR3 has 13 residues. The V end lost 6 bases, the J end lost 2 bases, and 11 bases lay between the germline ends. CDR3 amino acids: CSATQGTGNTIYF. The CDR3 nucleotides are TGCAGTGCCACCCAGGGAACTGGAAACACCATATATTTT.

This rearrangement joins TRBV5-8 to TRBJ1-5; D gene ambiguous. There are 14 residues in the CDR3. Looked up from germline, CDR1 is SGHTS and CDR2 is YDEGEE. V lost 0 bases, J lost 4 bases, and 8 bases lay in between. CDR3 DNA: TGTGCCAGCAGCTTGGGACACGGGAATCAGCCCCAGCATTTT. It is translated as CASSLGHGNQPQHF.

The chain employs TRBV29-1 and TRBJ2-5; possible D gene TRBD2, 6 bases. CDR1 and CDR2 (germline): SQVTM, ANQGSEA. The ends were cut back, 4 bases at V and 4 bases at J, with 7 bases in the middle. This CDR3 has 11 amino acids. The CDR3 DNA sequence: TGCAGCGTTGTCGGGGGAGAGACCCAGTACTTC. Its translation: CSVVGGETQYF. The whole variable domain, filled in from reference TRBV29-1 and TRBJ2-5, reads SAVISQKPSRDICQRGTSLTIQCQVDSQVTMMFWYRQQPGQSLTLIATANQGSEATYESGFVIDKFPISRPNLTFSTLTVSNMSPEDSSIYLCSVVGGETQYFGPGTRLLVL.

V and J are TRBV18 and TRBJ2-7, with unresolved D. Germline V CDR1 and CDR2: KGHSH, LQKENI. V gave up 6 bases and J gave up 4 bases, with 7 bases separating them. This CDR3 is 11 amino acids long. As DNA, the CDR3 is TGTGCCAGCTCCCCGAATTACGAGCAGTACTTC. Translating it yields CASSPNYEQYF.

This chain links TRBV7-2 with TRBJ2-1; D is uncertain. The CDR3 totals 14 residues. V was trimmed by 8 bases and J by 3 bases, leaving 14 bases between them. CDR1 and CDR2 (germline): SGHTA, FQGNSA. The CDR3, as DNA: TGTGCCAGCGGTCCCGCGGCCCTCTACAATGAGCAGTTCTTC. Amino acids: CASGPAALYNEQFF. Combining the CDR3 with reference TRBV7-2 and TRBJ2-1 gives the whole variable domain GAGVSQSPSNKVTEKGKDVELRCDPISGHTALYWYRQSLGQGLEFLIYFQGNSAPDKSGLPSDRFSAERTGGSVSTLTIQRTQQEDSAVYLCASGPAALYNEQFFGPGTRLTVL.

V and J are TRBV6-2 or TRBV6-3 and TRBJ2-7, with 7 nucleotides matching TRBD2. Losses at the gene ends were 5 bases for V and 6 bases for J; bases not matched to a gene: 13. The CDR3 length is 15 residues. The germline gives CDR1 MNHEY, CDR2 SVGEGT. CDR3 DNA: TGTGCCAGCAGTCGATCCGGGGGGTTCGTATCCGAGCAGTACTTC. Its protein is CASSRSGGFVSEQYF.

The chain has TRBV30 and TRBJ1-1; D may be TRBD1 (6 bases). CDR1 and CDR2 (germline): GTSNPN, SVGIG (reference sequence). Trimming removed 4 bases from V and 4 bases from J, with 13 bases in between. This CDR3 region has 13 residues. The CDR3 sequence: CAWTPRGSTEAFF. The CDR3 DNA is TGTGCCTGGACCCCCAGGGGATCCACTGAAGCTTTCTTT.

The V gene is TRBV20-1, the J gene TRBJ2-5; TRBD1 agrees at 9 bases. Germline V gene lookup returns CDR1 DFQATT and CDR2 SNEGSKA (reference sequence). Trimming cost V 6 bases and J 1 base; bases outside gene matches: 12. The CDR3 has 16 amino acids. The CDR3 DNA follows: TGCAGTGCCGGGGGGTTCGGACAGGGGACCCAAGAGACCCAGTACTTC. Residues: CSAGGFGQGTQETQYF.

The rearrangement joins TRBV20-1 to TRBJ1-4; TRBD1 is a possible D gene (5 bases). Germline CDR1 is DFQATT and CDR2 is SNEGSKA (reference sequence). CDR3 length equals 15 residues. Trimming stripped 1 base from V and 3 bases from J, with 12 bases between. CDR3 residues: CSARAGSGANEKLFF. CDR3 DNA: TGCAGTGCTAGAGCAGGTTCGGGGGCTAATGAAAAACTGTTTTTT.

The V and J genes are TRBV11-2 and TRBJ2-5; D may be TRBD2 (5 bases). The V and J ends lost 5 bases and 2 bases respectively, with 15 bases between them. CDR1 and CDR2 (germline): SGHAT, FQNNGV. The CDR3 has 15 amino acids. CDR3 in DNA: TGTGCCAGCAGCCCAGGAGGCGTTCGGCAAGAGACCCAGTACTTC. Encoded protein: CASSPGGVRQETQYF.

The V call is TRBV20-1, the J call TRBJ1-2; no firm D call. In germline, CDR1 is DFQATT, CDR2 SNEGSKA (reference sequence). The CDR3 consists of 16 residues. V was clipped by 0 bases and J by 4 bases, with 18 bases between them. CDR3 sequence: CSARDRLTSGPYGYTF. CDR3 in DNA: TGCAGTGCTAGAGATCGGCTTACGTCGGGCCCCTATGGCTACACCTTC.

Written as DNA, the CDR3 is TGTGCCAGCAGCTATCACGGGACAGGGGGTGAAAAACTGTTTTTT. Encoded protein: CASSYHGTGGEKLFF. The J gene is TRBJ1-4, the V gene TRBV12-3 or TRBV12-4, with 11 bases fitting TRBD1. The CDR3 is 15 residues long. V gave up 6 bases and J gave up 7 bases; unmatched junction bases: 7.